Listed below are T cell receptor beta chains from one sample, sequenced in a study of blood T cell repertoires in COVID-19. The method was immunoSEQ multiplex PCR; TCRdb's version includes in-frame clones alone and lacks a portion of them. This repertoire shows under 200,000 clones, 80% to 90% found once; its top ten account for around 2.5%. Material for sequencing was peripheral blood. The receptors shown here come from a man aged 35 to 55 with active or convalescent COVID-19. The CDR3 runs from the conserved cysteine through the conserved F or W. A D gene is named only where the DNA matches it firmly. Not every row has a clone size; where given, it reads once, few, many or a size class.

j_gene: TRBJ1-6; v_gene: TRBV9; abundance: NA; d_gene: NA; CDR3aa: CASSVGQDSPLHF; CDR3nt: TGTGCCAGCAGCGTAGGGCAGGATTCACCCCTCCACTTT
j_gene: TRBJ1-2; v_gene: TRBV7-9; abundance: NA; d_gene: NA; CDR3aa: CASSAGGGPNYGYTF; CDR3nt: TGTGCCAGCAGCGCTGGGGGGGGCCCCAACTATGGCTACACCTTC
j_gene: TRBJ2-1; v_gene: TRBV6-5; abundance: few; d_gene: TRBD2; CDR3aa: CASKRGRGNEQFF; CDR3nt: TGTGCCAGCAAGCGGGGCCGGGGGAATGAGCAGTTCTTC
j_gene: TRBJ2-1; v_gene: TRBV5-1; abundance: NA; d_gene: TRBD2; CDR3aa: CASSLAGGSGGKSYNEQFF; CDR3nt: TGCGCCAGCAGCTTGGCTGGAGGGTCGGGGGGGAAGTCCTACAATGAGCAGTTCTTC
j_gene: TRBJ2-7; v_gene: TRBV4-3; abundance: NA; d_gene: NA; CDR3aa: CASSQDQARGREQYF; CDR3nt: TGCGCCAGCAGCCAAGATCAGGCGCGGGGCCGCGAGCAGTACTTC
j_gene: TRBJ1-1; v_gene: TRBV5-1; abundance: NA; d_gene: NA; CDR3aa: CASSLQGNTEAFF; CDR3nt: TGCGCCAGCAGCTTGCAGGGTAACACTGAAGCTTTCTTT
j_gene: TRBJ1-2; v_gene: TRBV2; abundance: once; d_gene: NA; CDR3aa: CASSEVTGNYGYTF; CDR3nt: TGTGCCAGCAGTGAAGTCACAGGGAATTATGGCTACACCTTC
j_gene: TRBJ1-1; v_gene: TRBV12-5; abundance: NA; d_gene: NA; CDR3aa: CASGTSGIPTEAFF; CDR3nt: TGTGCTAGTGGTACCTCAGGGATTCCCACTGAAGCTTTCTTT
j_gene: TRBJ2-7; v_gene: TRBV6-6; abundance: NA; d_gene: NA; CDR3aa: CASSRPTTATSSYEQYF; CDR3nt: TGTGCCAGCAGCCGACCGACGACAGCGACGAGCTCCTACGAGCAGTACTTC
j_gene: TRBJ2-5; v_gene: TRBV6-1; abundance: NA; d_gene: TRBD2; CDR3aa: CASSELAGDQETQYF; CDR3nt: TGTGCCAGCAGTGAACTAGCGGGGGACCAAGAGACCCAGTACTTC
j_gene: TRBJ1-6; v_gene: TRBV5-6; abundance: few; d_gene: NA; CDR3aa: CASSLVGGRGSPLHF; CDR3nt: TGTGCCAGCAGCTTGGTTGGAGGGCGGGGATCACCCCTCCACTTT
j_gene: TRBJ1-4; v_gene: TRBV7-2; abundance: NA; d_gene: NA; CDR3aa: CASSSSIQGSNEKLFF; CDR3nt: TGTGCCAGCAGCTCCAGTATACAGGGCTCTAATGAAAAACTGTTTTTT
j_gene: TRBJ1-6; v_gene: TRBV6-5; abundance: NA; d_gene: NA; CDR3aa: CASSSGPSSSPLHF; CDR3nt: TGTGCCAGCAGTTCGGGTCCGTCCAGTTCACCCCTCCACTTT
j_gene: TRBJ1-2; v_gene: TRBV6-5; abundance: NA; d_gene: NA; CDR3aa: CASRRGSGYGYTF; CDR3nt: TGTGCCAGCAGAAGGGGGTCCGGGTATGGCTACACCTTC
j_gene: TRBJ1-1; v_gene: TRBV2; abundance: NA; d_gene: NA; CDR3aa: CASSVQLERMNTEAFF; CDR3nt: TGTGCCAGCAGTGTACAGTTAGAGAGAATGAACACTGAAGCTTTCTTT
j_gene: TRBJ2-7; v_gene: TRBV7-8; abundance: NA; d_gene: NA; CDR3aa: CASNPGEGLSSYEQYF; CDR3nt: TGTGCCAGCAACCCAGGAGAGGGATTGAGCTCCTACGAGCAGTACTTC
j_gene: TRBJ1-2; v_gene: TRBV10-3; abundance: NA; d_gene: TRBD1; CDR3aa: CAIRAGQADYGYTF; CDR3nt: TGTGCCATCAGAGCGGGACAGGCTGACTATGGCTACACCTTC
j_gene: TRBJ2-1; v_gene: TRBV11-3; abundance: NA; d_gene: NA; CDR3aa: CASSAGRREQFF; CDR3nt: TGTGCCAGCAGTGCGGGGAGGAGGGAGCAGTTCTTC
j_gene: TRBJ1-1; v_gene: TRBV6-2/TRBV6-3; abundance: NA; d_gene: NA; CDR3aa: CASTPGRGTEAFF; CDR3nt: TGTGCCAGCACCCCAGGCAGGGGCACTGAAGCTTTCTTT
j_gene: TRBJ2-7; v_gene: TRBV7-5; abundance: NA; d_gene: NA; CDR3aa: CARSHDRGRRNEQYF; CDR3nt: TGTGCCAGAAGCCACGACAGGGGGCGCAGGAACGAGCAGTACTTC
j_gene: TRBJ1-3; v_gene: TRBV6-5; abundance: NA; d_gene: TRBD1; CDR3aa: CASRDQGGGNTIYF; CDR3nt: TGTGCCAGCAGGGACCAGGGGGGCGGAAACACCATATATTTT
j_gene: TRBJ1-1; v_gene: TRBV11-1; abundance: NA; d_gene: TRBD1; CDR3aa: CASSSTDRAAEAFF; CDR3nt: TGTGCCAGCAGCTCAACCGACAGGGCCGCTGAAGCTTTCTTT
j_gene: TRBJ1-3; v_gene: TRBV5-5; abundance: NA; d_gene: NA; CDR3aa: CASSTRTVAGNTIYF; CDR3nt: TGTGCCAGCAGCACTCGGACTGTTGCTGGAAACACCATATATTTT
j_gene: TRBJ2-1; v_gene: TRBV7-2; abundance: NA; d_gene: TRBD2; CDR3aa: CASSLEGLAGGDEQFF; CDR3nt: TGTGCCAGCAGCTTAGAGGGACTAGCGGGGGGGGATGAGCAGTTCTTC
j_gene: TRBJ1-1; v_gene: TRBV5-1; abundance: NA; d_gene: NA; CDR3aa: CASSLGTVNTEAFF; CDR3nt: TGCGCCAGCAGCTTGGGGACAGTTAACACTGAAGCTTTCTTT
j_gene: TRBJ1-1; v_gene: TRBV12-3/TRBV12-4; abundance: once; d_gene: NA; CDR3aa: CASSNRVTEAFF; CDR3nt: TGTGCCAGCAGTAACAGGGTAACTGAAGCTTTCTTT
j_gene: TRBJ1-6; v_gene: TRBV18; abundance: NA; d_gene: NA; CDR3aa: CASSPLSGIRNSPLHF; CDR3nt: TGTGCCAGCTCACCACTTTCAGGGATCAGGAATTCACCCCTCCACTTT
j_gene: TRBJ1-6; v_gene: TRBV27; abundance: NA; d_gene: NA; CDR3aa: CASSLGRWINSPLHF; CDR3nt: TGTGCCAGCAGTTTAGGCAGGTGGATAAATTCACCCCTCCACTTT
j_gene: TRBJ2-7; v_gene: TRBV9; abundance: NA; d_gene: NA; CDR3aa: CASSADGGNYEQYF; CDR3nt: TGTGCCAGCAGCGCCGACGGGGGTAACTACGAGCAGTACTTC
j_gene: TRBJ1-3; v_gene: TRBV5-4; abundance: NA; d_gene: NA; CDR3aa: CASSLRTSPNSGNTIYF; CDR3nt: TGTGCCAGCAGCCTCAGGACAAGTCCAAACTCTGGAAACACCATATATTTT
j_gene: TRBJ1-2; v_gene: TRBV29-1; abundance: NA; d_gene: TRBD1; CDR3aa: CSAESYRGQHTGSGTF; CDR3nt: TGCAGTGCTGAAAGTTACCGGGGACAGCACACAGGGTCCGGGACCTTC
j_gene: TRBJ2-3; v_gene: TRBV11-3; abundance: once; d_gene: NA; CDR3aa: CASSLVAGGQQYF; CDR3nt: TGTGCCAGCAGCTTAGTGGCCGGGGGGCAGCAGTATTTT
j_gene: TRBJ1-5; v_gene: TRBV5-5; abundance: NA; d_gene: NA; CDR3aa: CASSLVSRNQPQHF; CDR3nt: TGTGCCAGCAGCTTGGTTTCTCGCAATCAGCCCCAGCATTTT
j_gene: TRBJ2-1; v_gene: TRBV14; abundance: NA; d_gene: TRBD1; CDR3aa: CASSQNYRGLYNEQFF; CDR3nt: TGTGCCAGCAGCCAGAACTACAGGGGTTTGTACAATGAGCAGTTCTTC
j_gene: TRBJ2-7; v_gene: TRBV5-4; abundance: NA; d_gene: NA; CDR3aa: CASSLSPGSYEQYF; CDR3nt: TGTGCCAGCAGCTTGAGCCCGGGTTCTTACGAGCAGTACTTC
j_gene: TRBJ1-1; v_gene: TRBV5-6; abundance: NA; d_gene: NA; CDR3aa: CASSLDSRSTEAFF; CDR3nt: TGTGCCAGCAGCTTGGACAGCAGGTCCACTGAAGCTTTCTTT
j_gene: TRBJ1-2; v_gene: TRBV5-1; abundance: NA; d_gene: NA; CDR3aa: CASSRGLGYTF; CDR3nt: TGCGCCAGCTCTCGAGGGCTGGGCTACACCTTC
j_gene: TRBJ1-1; v_gene: TRBV5-1; abundance: NA; d_gene: NA; CDR3aa: CASSFDTANTEAFF; CDR3nt: TGCGCCAGCAGCTTCGATACAGCGAACACTGAAGCTTTCTTT
j_gene: TRBJ2-2; v_gene: TRBV3-1/TRBV3-2; abundance: NA; d_gene: NA; CDR3aa: CASSLHSEGGELFF; CDR3nt: TGTGCCAGCAGCCTGCACTCTGAGGGCGGGGAGCTGTTTTTT
j_gene: TRBJ1-6; v_gene: TRBV25-1; abundance: NA; d_gene: TRBD1; CDR3aa: CASSEADRGNYNSPLHF; CDR3nt: TGTGCCAGCAGTGAAGCGGACAGGGGAAACTATAATTCACCCCTCCACTTT
j_gene: TRBJ2-2; v_gene: TRBV7-2; abundance: NA; d_gene: NA; CDR3aa: CASSLTVGTGELFF; CDR3nt: TGTGCCAGCAGCCTTACAGTTGGCACCGGGGAGCTGTTTTTT
j_gene: TRBJ1-2; v_gene: TRBV12-5; abundance: NA; d_gene: TRBD1; CDR3aa: CASGPWDSGYTF; CDR3nt: TGTGCTAGTGGTCCCTGGGACAGCGGCTACACCTTC